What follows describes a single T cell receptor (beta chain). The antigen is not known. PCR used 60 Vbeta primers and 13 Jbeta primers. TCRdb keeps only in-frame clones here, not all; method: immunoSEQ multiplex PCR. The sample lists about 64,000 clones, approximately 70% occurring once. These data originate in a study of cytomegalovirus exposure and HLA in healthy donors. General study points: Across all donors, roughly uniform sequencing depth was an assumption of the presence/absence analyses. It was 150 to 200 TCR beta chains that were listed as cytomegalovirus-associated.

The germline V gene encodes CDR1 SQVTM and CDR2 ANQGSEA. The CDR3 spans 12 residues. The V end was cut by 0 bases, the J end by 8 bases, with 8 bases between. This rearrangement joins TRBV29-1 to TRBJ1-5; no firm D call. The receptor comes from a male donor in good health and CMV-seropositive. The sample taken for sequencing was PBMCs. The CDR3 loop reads CSVEDIGEPQHF. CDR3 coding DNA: TGCAGCGTTGAAGATATCGGGGAGCCCCAGCATTTT.